This is a list of T cell receptor beta chains from one sample in a study of blood T cell repertoires in COVID-19. This table comes from immunoSEQ multiplex PCR, and its TCRdb copy is limited to in-frame clones, with some not included. The sample lists 200,000 to 250,000 clones; approximately 82% were seen once. Sequenced input: peripheral blood. These receptors all stem from a woman at least 80 years old with acute or convalescent COVID-19. Each CDR3 is given with its conserved first and last residue. The order of the fields is V gene, J gene, CDR3 protein.

>TRBV7-9|TRBJ2-1
CASSARGGGNIYNEQFF
>TRBV3-1/TRBV3-2|TRBJ2-7
CASSQRGPTGTHYEQYF
>TRBV24-1|TRBJ1-2
CATSDTTGGGYTF
>TRBV5-1|TRBJ1-1
CASSKTGPYSNTEAFF
>TRBV5-6|TRBJ2-7
CASTDAGVEQYF
>TRBV5-1|TRBJ2-3
CASSLALAGGTQYF
>TRBV28|TRBJ2-7
CASSSRIEQYF
>TRBV4-1|TRBJ2-3
CASSQPMGLEGQYF
>TRBV24-1|TRBJ1-1
CATSETDRGMNTEAFF
>TRBV6-2/TRBV6-3|TRBJ1-5
CASSYSAGHKQPQHF
>TRBV4-3|TRBJ1-5
CASSHDHAGDQPQHF
>TRBV28|TRBJ1-2
CASREGNYGYTF
>TRBV30|TRBJ2-5
CACTGSAQETQYF
>TRBV11-3|TRBJ1-1
CASSSPRTEAFF
>TRBV6-5|TRBJ1-3
CASSLGGSGNTIYF
>TRBV3-1/TRBV3-2|TRBJ1-4
CASSQDSSGIGLFF
>TRBV12-3/TRBV12-4|TRBJ2-7
CASSTDTYEQYF
>TRBV19|TRBJ2-7
CASSWTGERYEQYF
>TRBV19|TRBJ1-1
CASSIDRAGFNTEAFF
>TRBV2|TRBJ2-1
CARIGGATYNEQFF
>TRBV12-3/TRBV12-4|TRBJ1-6
CASSAGVNSPLHF
>TRBV19|TRBJ2-1
CASTLRSPSSYNEQFF
>TRBV6-4|TRBJ1-1
CASSDSSPQGVNSEAFF
>TRBV7-8|TRBJ2-4
CASSLEGLNIQYF
>TRBV5-1|TRBJ1-6
CASSLAQGGSSPLHF
>TRBV19|TRBJ2-2
CASSIARGNTGELFF
>TRBV7-2|TRBJ1-6
CASSLAVLVSYNSPLHF
>TRBV6-1|TRBJ1-4
CASSDVFQGNEKLFF
>TRBV20-1|TRBJ1-2
CSASRVPGGGYTF
>TRBV28|TRBJ1-5
CASTSPGTVYSNQPQHF
>TRBV12-2|TRBJ1-1
CASRFRTGGWATEAFF
>TRBV18|TRBJ1-3
CAASPITGPGNTIYF
>TRBV5-1|TRBJ2-1
CASSLGDPHTDEQFF
>TRBV7-2|TRBJ2-2
CASSLAASGGAGGELFF
>TRBV2|TRBJ1-2
CASRVDSYLYGYTF
>TRBV30|TRBJ1-2
CAWRQQGTYYGYTF
>TRBV9|TRBJ2-2
CASSRQGGTGELFF
>TRBV4-1|TRBJ2-2
CASSQGGAAGADTGELFF
>TRBV9|TRBJ2-5
CASSVAVGLPGETQYF
>TRBV6-2/TRBV6-3|TRBJ1-2
CASSGGGSYGYTF
>TRBV7-3|TRBJ1-2
CASSLVGLTTGTAGYTF
>TRBV12-3/TRBV12-4|TRBJ1-2
CASSFSNYGYTF
>TRBV6-2/TRBV6-3|TRBJ2-2
CASSYYKTGELFF
>TRBV19|TRBJ1-5
CASSGGQGGNQPQHF
>TRBV7-2|TRBJ1-3
CASTRQGAIPGNTIYF
>TRBV15|TRBJ2-3
CATSRDPTGGTDTQYF
>TRBV4-2|TRBJ1-6
CASSQEWTANSPLHF
>TRBV7-9|TRBJ2-5
CASSLPGQTQYF